These T cell receptor beta chains were read from a single sample in a study of radiation and T cells in renal cell carcinoma. Assay used: immunoSEQ multiplex PCR; TCRdb lists only in-frame clones, some missing. This repertoire shows tens of thousands of clones, 40% to 55% found once; its top ten account for more than 15%. The sequencing here drew on tumor tissue, taken from a patient whose treatment included radiotherapy and nephrectomy. The receptor set was obtained from a woman aged 45-60 years with renal cell carcinoma. The CDR3 runs from the conserved cysteine through the conserved F or W. D genes are given only for firm matches. Some rows mark clone size as missing; the rest say once, few, many or name a class of expanded clone.

j_call: TRBJ1-2; d_call: TRBD1; v_call: TRBV13; clone_size: many; cdr3_nt: TGTGCCAGCAGCCATCGGGGACAGGGAGGCTATGGCTACACCTTC; cdr3_aa: CASSHRGQGGYGYTF
j_call: TRBJ1-2; d_call: TRBD1; v_call: TRBV11-2; clone_size: -; cdr3_nt: TGTGCCAGCAGCTCTACCCGGGACAGGGGATATGGCTACACCTTC; cdr3_aa: CASSSTRDRGYGYTF
j_call: TRBJ1-2; d_call: TRBD1; v_call: TRBV10-3; clone_size: -; cdr3_nt: TGTGCCATCAGTGAAGGGCAGGGGGTCGGCTACACCTTC; cdr3_aa: CAISEGQGVGYTF
j_call: TRBJ1-6; d_call: TRBD1; v_call: TRBV6-5; clone_size: few; cdr3_nt: TGTGCCAGCAGTTATGCGACAGGGAGACCCCTCCACTTT; cdr3_aa: CASSYATGRPLHF
j_call: TRBJ2-1; d_call: TRBD2; v_call: TRBV18; clone_size: few; cdr3_nt: TGTGCCAGCTCACCAAGGACTAGCGGGGACAATGAGCAGTTCTTC; cdr3_aa: CASSPRTSGDNEQFF
j_call: TRBJ1-1; d_call: -; v_call: TRBV14; clone_size: -; cdr3_nt: TGTGCCAGCAGCCAAGGATGGTACACTGAAGCTTTCTTT; cdr3_aa: CASSQGWYTEAFF
j_call: TRBJ2-1; d_call: TRBD2; v_call: TRBV7-8; clone_size: -; cdr3_nt: TGTGCCAGCAGCTTAGGGACTAGCTATAATGAGCAGTTCTTC; cdr3_aa: CASSLGTSYNEQFF
j_call: TRBJ1-6; d_call: -; v_call: TRBV13; clone_size: few; cdr3_nt: TGTGCCAGCAGCTTGGGGGGCAGTAATTCACCCCTCCACTTT; cdr3_aa: CASSLGGSNSPLHF
j_call: TRBJ2-7; d_call: -; v_call: TRBV7-2; clone_size: once; cdr3_nt: TGTGCCAGCAGCTTAGGAGGCGGGAACGAGCAGTACTTC; cdr3_aa: CASSLGGGNEQYF
j_call: TRBJ2-7; d_call: TRBD2; v_call: TRBV6-1; clone_size: few; cdr3_nt: TGTGCCAGCAGTGAGGTCGATACTAGCGGGTACGCCTACGAGCAGTACTTC; cdr3_aa: CASSEVDTSGYAYEQYF
j_call: TRBJ1-4; d_call: TRBD1; v_call: TRBV6-5; clone_size: -; cdr3_nt: TGTGCCAGCAGTTACCACAGGGGGCGATTAGAAAAACTGTTTTTT; cdr3_aa: CASSYHRGRLEKLFF
j_call: TRBJ2-7; d_call: -; v_call: TRBV9; clone_size: -; cdr3_nt: TGTGCCAGCAGCGTAGGGGAAGGAGTGAGGGGAGACTCCTACGAGCAGTACTTC; cdr3_aa: CASSVGEGVRGDSYEQYF
j_call: TRBJ2-7; d_call: -; v_call: TRBV7-9; clone_size: few; cdr3_nt: TGTGCCAGCAGCTTAGACGGGGTCCGGGAGCAGTACTTC; cdr3_aa: CASSLDGVREQYF
j_call: TRBJ1-4; d_call: -; v_call: TRBV7-2; clone_size: -; cdr3_nt: TGTGCCAGCAGCCGAAACGGACTCGGGGAAAAACTGTTTTTT; cdr3_aa: CASSRNGLGEKLFF